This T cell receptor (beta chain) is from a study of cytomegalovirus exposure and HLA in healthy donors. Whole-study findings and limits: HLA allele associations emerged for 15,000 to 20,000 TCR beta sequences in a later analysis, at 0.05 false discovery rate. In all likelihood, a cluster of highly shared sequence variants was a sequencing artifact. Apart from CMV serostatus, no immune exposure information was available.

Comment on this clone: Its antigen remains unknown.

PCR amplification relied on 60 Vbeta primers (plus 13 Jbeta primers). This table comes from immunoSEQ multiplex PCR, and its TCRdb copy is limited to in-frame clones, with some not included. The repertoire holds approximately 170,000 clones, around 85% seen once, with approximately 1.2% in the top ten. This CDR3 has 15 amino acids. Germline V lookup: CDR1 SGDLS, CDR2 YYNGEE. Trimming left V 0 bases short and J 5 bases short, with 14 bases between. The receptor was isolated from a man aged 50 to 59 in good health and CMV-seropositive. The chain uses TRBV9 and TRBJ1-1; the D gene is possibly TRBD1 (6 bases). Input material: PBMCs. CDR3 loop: CASSVGAGVTTEAFF. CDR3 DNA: TGTGCCAGCAGCGTAGGGGCAGGGGTAACGACTGAAGCTTTCTTT. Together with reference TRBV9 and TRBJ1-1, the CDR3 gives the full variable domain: DSGVTQTPKHLITATGQRVTLRCSPRSGDLSVYWYQQSLDQGLQFLIQYYNGEERAKGNILERFSAQQFPDLHSELNLSSLELGDSALYFCASSVGAGVTTEAFFGQGTRLTVV.